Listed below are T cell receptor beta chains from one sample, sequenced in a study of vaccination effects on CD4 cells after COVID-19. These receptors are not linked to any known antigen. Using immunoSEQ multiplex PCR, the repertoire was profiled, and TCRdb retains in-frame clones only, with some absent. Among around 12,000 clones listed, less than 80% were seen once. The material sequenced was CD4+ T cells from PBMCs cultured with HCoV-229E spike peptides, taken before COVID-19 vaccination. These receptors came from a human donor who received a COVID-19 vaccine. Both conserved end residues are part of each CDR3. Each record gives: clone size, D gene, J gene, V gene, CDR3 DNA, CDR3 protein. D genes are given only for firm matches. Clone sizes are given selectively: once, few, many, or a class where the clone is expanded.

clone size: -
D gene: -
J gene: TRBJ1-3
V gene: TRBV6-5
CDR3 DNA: TGTGCCAGCATTAAAAGAGGGACTGGAAACACCATATATTTT
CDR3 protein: CASIKRGTGNTIYF

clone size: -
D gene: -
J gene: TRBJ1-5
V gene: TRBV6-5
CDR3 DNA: TGTGCCAGCAGGGTTGGGGATCAGCCCCAGCATTTT
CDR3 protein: CASRVGDQPQHF

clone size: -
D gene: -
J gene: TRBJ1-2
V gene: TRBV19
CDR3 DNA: TGTGCCAGTAGGGAAACAGGAGACAAATATGGCTACACCTTC
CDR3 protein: CASRETGDKYGYTF

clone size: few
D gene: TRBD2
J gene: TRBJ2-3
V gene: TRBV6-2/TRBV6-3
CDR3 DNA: TGTGCCAGCAGTGCGGGGAGCGGGGGCCGCACAGATACGCAGTATTTT
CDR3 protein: CASSAGSGGRTDTQYF

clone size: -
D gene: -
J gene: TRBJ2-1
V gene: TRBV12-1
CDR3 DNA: TGTGCCAGCAGCTTCGGCGGGGGCTACAATGAGCAGTTCTTC
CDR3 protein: CASSFGGGYNEQFF

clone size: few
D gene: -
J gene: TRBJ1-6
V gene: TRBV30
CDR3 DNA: TGTGCCTGGAGTGTACGGGTGAATTCACCCCTCCACTTT
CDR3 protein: CAWSVRVNSPLHF

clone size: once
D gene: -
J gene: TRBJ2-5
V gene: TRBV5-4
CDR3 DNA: TGTGCCAGCAGCTCGACACCCTTGGAGACCCAGTACTTC
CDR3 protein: CASSSTPLETQYF

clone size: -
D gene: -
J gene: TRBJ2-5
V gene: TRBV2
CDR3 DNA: TGTGCCAGCACGGGGCAGGCCCAAGAGACCCAGTACTTC
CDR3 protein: CASTGQAQETQYF

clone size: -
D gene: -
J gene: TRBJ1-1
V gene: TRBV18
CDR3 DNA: TGTGCCAGCTCACCAGGGTTAGTCCGCTGGGCGAACACTGAAGCTTTCTTT
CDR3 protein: CASSPGLVRWANTEAFF

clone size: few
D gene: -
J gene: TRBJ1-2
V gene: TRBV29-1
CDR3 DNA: TGCAGCGTTGCAGCCGGAAGCTATGGCTACACCTTC
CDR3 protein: CSVAAGSYGYTF

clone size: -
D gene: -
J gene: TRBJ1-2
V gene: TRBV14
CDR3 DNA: TGTGCCAGCAGCCAAGGTCGGGCAGACTACCGCTATGGCTACACCTTC
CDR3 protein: CASSQGRADYRYGYTF

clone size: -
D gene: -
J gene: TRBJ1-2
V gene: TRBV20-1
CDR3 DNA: TGCAGTGCTAGAAACTATGGCTACACCTTC
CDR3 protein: CSARNYGYTF

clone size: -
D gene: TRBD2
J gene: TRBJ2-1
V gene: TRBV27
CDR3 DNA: TGTGCCAGCAGTCTAGGGACTAGCGGGGCCCTTAGAAATGAGCAGTTCTTC
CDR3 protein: CASSLGTSGALRNEQFF

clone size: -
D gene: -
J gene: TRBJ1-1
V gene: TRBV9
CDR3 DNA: TGTGCCAGCAGCGTACTCCCGGACGCTGAAGCTTTCTTT
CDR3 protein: CASSVLPDAEAFF

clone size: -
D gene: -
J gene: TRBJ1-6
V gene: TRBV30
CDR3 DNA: TGTGCCTGGAGCGCTGACAGGAACTCACCCCTCCACTTT
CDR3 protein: CAWSADRNSPLHF

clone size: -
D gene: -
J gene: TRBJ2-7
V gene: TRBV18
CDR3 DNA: TGTGCCAGCTCACCCCCCAGGGGAGGTTTTCAGTACTTC
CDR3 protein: CASSPPRGGFQYF

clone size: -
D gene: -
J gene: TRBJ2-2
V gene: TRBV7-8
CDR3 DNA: TGTGCCAGCAGCTTAGTGGCGACAGACACCGGGGAGCTGTTTTTT
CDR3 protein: CASSLVATDTGELFF

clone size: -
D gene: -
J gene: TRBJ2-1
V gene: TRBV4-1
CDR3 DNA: TGCGCCAGCAGCCAAGTGGACATGGGCTTTCGGCTGAATGAGCAGTTCTTC
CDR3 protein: CASSQVDMGFRLNEQFF

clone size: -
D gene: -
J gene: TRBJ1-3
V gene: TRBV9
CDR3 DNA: TGTGCCAGCAGCCGTCCAACCCCGGGAAACACCATATATTTT
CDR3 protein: CASSRPTPGNTIYF

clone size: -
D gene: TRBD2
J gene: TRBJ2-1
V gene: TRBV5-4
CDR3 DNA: TGTGCCAGCAGTCCCGGCACTAGCGGTAGGAATGAGCAGTTCTTC
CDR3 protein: CASSPGTSGRNEQFF

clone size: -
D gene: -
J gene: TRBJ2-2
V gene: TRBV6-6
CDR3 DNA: TGTGCCAGCAGTCCCGTCGGGGGTACCGGGGAGCTGTTTTTT
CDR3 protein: CASSPVGGTGELFF

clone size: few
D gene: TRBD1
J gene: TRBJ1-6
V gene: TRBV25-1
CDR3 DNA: TGTGCCAGCAGTGAAATGACAGGGGTTAATTCACCCCTCCACTTT
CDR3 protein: CASSEMTGVNSPLHF

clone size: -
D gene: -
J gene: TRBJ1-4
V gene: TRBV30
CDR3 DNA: TGTGCCTGGAGTCCCCTGGGCGACAACCTGTTTTTT
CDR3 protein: CAWSPLGDNLFF

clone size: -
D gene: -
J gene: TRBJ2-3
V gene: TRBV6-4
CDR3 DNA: TGTGCCAGCAGTGACTCGACAGGTCCCACAGATACGCAGTATTTT
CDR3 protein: CASSDSTGPTDTQYF

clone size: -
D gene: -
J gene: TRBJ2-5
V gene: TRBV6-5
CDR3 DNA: TGTGCCAGCGCGCGGCTCCCACAAGAGACCCAGTACTTC
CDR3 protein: CASARLPQETQYF

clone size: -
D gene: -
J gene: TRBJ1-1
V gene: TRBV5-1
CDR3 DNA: TGCGCCAGCAGTTGGGCCGGGGCGGGGGCGCAAACTGAAGCTTTCTTT
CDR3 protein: CASSWAGAGAQTEAFF

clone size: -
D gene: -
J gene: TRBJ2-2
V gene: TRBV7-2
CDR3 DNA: TGTGCCAGCAGCTTAGGTCTGGGAAGTGTGTTTTTT
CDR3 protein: CASSLGLGSVFF